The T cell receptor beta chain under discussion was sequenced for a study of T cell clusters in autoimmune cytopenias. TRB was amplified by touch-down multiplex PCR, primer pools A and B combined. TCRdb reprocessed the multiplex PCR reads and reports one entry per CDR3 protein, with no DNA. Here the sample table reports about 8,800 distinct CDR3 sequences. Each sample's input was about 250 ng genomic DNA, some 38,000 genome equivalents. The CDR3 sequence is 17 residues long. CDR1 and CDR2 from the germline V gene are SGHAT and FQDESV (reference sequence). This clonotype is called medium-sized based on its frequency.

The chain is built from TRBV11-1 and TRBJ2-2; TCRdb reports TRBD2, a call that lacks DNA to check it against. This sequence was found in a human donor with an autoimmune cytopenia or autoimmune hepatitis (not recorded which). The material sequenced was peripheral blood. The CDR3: CASSYVAGGVNAGELFF.